Shown below are 30 T cell receptor beta chains from a single sample sequenced in a study of cytomegalovirus exposure and HLA in healthy donors. 60 Vbeta and 13 Jbeta primers were used in PCR. Clones were sequenced by immunoSEQ multiplex PCR, and TCRdb holds only the in-frame ones, with some missing. Altogether some 95,000 clones are present, approximately 69% being singletons, with the ten largest covering approximately 1.1%. Sequences were obtained from PBMCs. Receptors originate from a female donor in good health and CMV-seronegative.

The rearrangement joins TRBV7-2 to TRBJ1-2; 7 positions agree with TRBD1. The V segment lost 5 bases and the J segment 0 bases; nucleotides outside the gene matches: 9. CDR3 length: 16 amino acids. CDR1 and CDR2 from the germline V gene are SGHTA and FQGNSA. Here the CDR3 DNA reads TGTGCCAGCAGCCCCGGGACAGCGGACACTAACTATGGCTACACCTTC. This codes for CASSPGTADTNYGYTF.

This sequence joins TRBV27 and TRBJ2-1; 13 bases are a match to TRBD2. The CDR3 has 15 amino acids. Germline CDR1 MNHEY, CDR2 SMNVEV (reference sequence). With 6 bases clipped from V and 9 bases from J, the junction kept 8 bases outside the gene matches. The CDR3: CASSLRTSGSAEQFF. CDR3 DNA: TGTGCCAGCAGCTTAAGGACTAGCGGGAGCGCTGAGCAGTTCTTC.

The chain recombines TRBV7-9 with TRBJ2-5, with D possibly being TRBD1 (5 bases). Trimming removed 3 bases from V and 5 bases from J, with 7 bases in between. The CDR3 is made up of 12 amino acids. CDR1 is SEHNR and CDR2 is FQNEAQ in the germline V gene (reference sequence). In DNA, the CDR3 is TGTGCCAGCAGCTTTGACAGCGAGACCCAGTACTTC. Translated: CASSFDSETQYF.

The CDR3 is CSVGRVGYGYTF. CDR3 bases: TGCAGCGTTGGACGGGTAGGCTATGGCTACACCTTC. The chain couples TRBV29-1 to TRBJ1-2, with D unresolved. Looked up from germline, CDR1 is SQVTM and CDR2 is ANQGSEA. V lost 4 bases, J lost 4 bases, and 10 bases lay in between. The CDR3 runs to 12 residues.

This clone was detected a few times. The chain has TRBV5-6 and TRBJ1-3, with D uncertain. The CDR3 sequence is 14 residues long. Germline values: CDR1 SGHDT, CDR2 YYEEEE. Deletions cut 1 base from V and 3 bases from J, with 8 bases between. CDR3 nucleotide sequence: TGTGCCAGCAGCTTGAACGGGGTTGGAAACACCATATATTTT. This gives the protein CASSLNGVGNTIYF.

The chain is built from TRBV10-3 and TRBJ1-1, with unresolved D. The V end was cut by 10 bases, the J end by 0 bases, with 18 bases between. The CDR3 spans 15 residues. Germline CDR1 is ENHRY and CDR2 is SYGVKD. The CDR3 reads CATAAHGLMNTEAFF. CDR3 DNA sequence: TGTGCCACCGCGGCCCACGGCCTAATGAACACTGAAGCTTTCTTT.

A few counts support this clone. The gene calls are TRBV28 and TRBJ2-3; 10 nucleotides match TRBD1. Per the germline V gene, CDR1 is MDHEN and CDR2 is SYDVKM. V lost 5 bases and J lost 4; bases outside the gene matches: 6. The length of the CDR3 is 15 residues. The CDR3 DNA reads as TGTGCCAGCAGTGCCCGGGACAGGGGCCCAGATACGCAGTATTTT. The encoded protein is CASSARDRGPDTQYF.

The V gene is TRBV4-1, the J gene TRBJ1-3; D is undetermined. Trimming took off 2 bases at V and 0 bases at J, with 14 bases between the two ends. Per the germline V gene, CDR1 is MGHRA and CDR2 is YSYEKL. This CDR3 is 17 amino acids long. This chain's CDR3 is CASSQSRQVLSGNTIYF. The CDR3 DNA sequence: TGCGCCAGCAGCCAATCTCGCCAGGTTCTCTCTGGAAACACCATATATTTT.

The chain couples TRBV5-1 to TRBJ2-1, with 9 bases that match TRBD2. With V trimmed by 2 bases and J by 8 bases, 8 bases remained unmatched. The CDR3 spans 15 residues. Germline loops: CDR1 SGHRS, CDR2 YFSETQ. In nucleotides, the CDR3 is TGCGCCAGCAGCTTTGGGACTAGCAAGCGCGATGAGCAGTTCTTC. Protein product: CASSFGTSKRDEQFF.

The rearrangement joins TRBV4-3 to TRBJ2-3, with TRBD2 identical over 16 bases. CDR3 length equals 20 residues. Germline values: CDR1 LGHNA, CDR2 YSLEER. V lost 1 base, J lost 4 bases, and 11 bases stayed unmatched. As DNA, the CDR3 is TGCGCCAGCAGCCAAGGGGGACTAGCGGGGGGGCCGGGGTGGGCAGATACGCAGTATTTT. It translates to CASSQGGLAGGPGWADTQYF.

This clone was detected once. The chain employs TRBV7-8 and TRBJ2-7; 11 nucleotides align to TRBD1. CDR3 length: 18 amino acids. Germline lookup yields CDR1 SGHVS and CDR2 FQNEAQ. The V segment lost 4 bases and the J segment 5 bases; nucleotides outside the gene matches: 16. The CDR3 DNA is TGTGCCAGCAGCTGGCGGGACAGGGGGTATAGCTCGGCGAACGAGCAGTACTTC. Translation: CASSWRDRGYSSANEQYF. Using reference TRBV7-8 and TRBJ2-7 for the parts outside the CDR3, the full variable domain is GAGVSQSPRYKVAKRGQDVALRCDPISGHVSLFWYQQALGQGPEFLTYFQNEAQLDKSGLPSDRFFAERPEGSVSTLKIQRTQQEDSAVYLCASSWRDRGYSSANEQYFGPGTRLTVT.

The chain has TRBV7-9 and TRBJ1-5; 8 bases align to TRBD1. V gave up 5 bases and J gave up 9 bases; unmatched junction bases: 9. CDR3 length equals 14 residues. The germline V gene encodes CDR1 SEHNR and CDR2 FQNEAQ (reference sequence). The CDR3 nucleotides read TGTGCCAGCAGCCCCCACGGACAGGGTGGGCCCCAGCATTTT. The encoded protein is CASSPHGQGGPQHF.

This sequence joins TRBV6-4 and TRBJ2-3; TRBD2 matches 9 bases. Trimming took 7 bases from V and 5 from J; bases not matched to a gene: 10. From germline, CDR1 is MRHNA and CDR2 SNTAGT. The CDR3 contains 15 residues. The CDR3 here is CASISGGRAVDTQYF. CDR3 nucleotides: TGTGCCAGCATATCCGGCGGGAGGGCCGTAGATACGCAGTATTTT.

The V call is TRBV29-1, the J call TRBJ1-1, with 9 bases matching TRBD1. Germline CDR1 SQVTM, CDR2 ANQGSEA. The ends lost 5 bases at V and 5 bases at J; junction bases unmatched: 6. The CDR3 runs to 13 residues. The CDR3 coding sequence is TGCAGCGTTTCGGGACAGGGAAAAACTGAAGCTTTCTTT. This codes for CSVSGQGKTEAFF.

The chain recombines TRBV6-5 with TRBJ2-7, with TRBD2 as a possible D gene (5 bases). Trimming removed 10 bases from V and 3 bases from J, with 10 bases in between. This CDR3 comprises 11 residues. Germline CDR1 is MNHEY and CDR2 is SVGAGI. The CDR3 DNA sequence: TGTGCCACCGGGAACGACTACGAGCAGTACTTC. Its translation: CATGNDYEQYF.

The V and J genes are TRBV7-2 and TRBJ1-5; 7 bases are shared with TRBD1. After removal of 5 bases from V and 7 bases from J, the junction contained 5 bases not matched to a gene. The germline V gene has CDR1 SGHTA and CDR2 FQGNSA. The CDR3 has 13 residues. The CDR3 sequence is CASSEQGKQPQHF. CDR3 in DNA: TGTGCCAGCAGCGAACAGGGGAAGCAGCCCCAGCATTTT. Full variable domain (remainder filled in from reference TRBV7-2 and TRBJ1-5): GAGVSQSPSNKVTEKGKDVELRCDPISGHTALYWYRQSLGQGLEFLIYFQGNSAPDKSGLPSDRFSAERTGGSVSTLTIQRTQQEDSAVYLCASSEQGKQPQHFGDGTRLSIL.

The chain couples TRBV19 to TRBJ2-2; D ambiguous. Trimming left V 1 base short and J 4 bases short, with 4 bases between. There are 13 residues in the CDR3. The germline V gene has CDR1 LNHDA and CDR2 SQIVND (reference sequence). CDR3 coding DNA: TGTGCCAGTAGTATAGCCCTCACCGGGGAGCTGTTTTTT. It translates to CASSIALTGELFF.

This sequence joins TRBV7-8 and TRBJ1-4; D gene ambiguous. CDR1 is SGHVS and CDR2 is FQNEAQ in the germline V gene. V gave up 2 bases and J gave up 5 bases, with 12 bases separating them. CDR3 length: 15 amino acids. The DNA of the CDR3 is TGTGCCAGCAGCTTAATTGTAGGGAGGAATGAAAAACTGTTTTTT. Residues: CASSLIVGRNEKLFF. The complete variable domain, with remaining parts taken from reference TRBV7-8 and TRBJ1-4, reads GAGVSQSPRYKVAKRGQDVALRCDPISGHVSLFWYQQALGQGPEFLTYFQNEAQLDKSGLPSDRFFAERPEGSVSTLKIQRTQQEDSAVYLCASSLIVGRNEKLFFGSGTQLSVL.

CDR3 amino acids: CASSPWGGEQYF. The CDR3 DNA sequence: TGCGCCAGCAGCCCGTGGGGGGGCGAGCAGTACTTC. This chain links TRBV10-2 with TRBJ2-7; 7 positions match TRBD2. V trimming: 6 bases; J trimming: 6 bases; junction bases outside the gene matches: 5. The CDR3 is 12 amino acids. CDR1 is WSHSY and CDR2 is SAAADI in the germline V gene.

The chain links TRBV5-1 to TRBJ2-1; 10 bases are a match to TRBD2. Trimming took 2 bases from V and 0 from J; bases not matched to a gene: 8. CDR1 and CDR2 (germline): SGHRS, YFSETQ. The CDR3 loop spans 18 amino acids. CDR3 protein: CASSFLGLAISSYNEQFF. Written as DNA, the CDR3 is TGCGCCAGCAGCTTCCTGGGACTAGCGATTAGCTCCTACAATGAGCAGTTCTTC.

The chain has TRBV5-1 and TRBJ2-5; weak D call: TRBD1 (6 bases). The CDR3 is 16 amino acids. The germline V gene encodes CDR1 SGHRS and CDR2 YFSETQ. Trimming left V 4 bases short and J 3 bases short, with 19 bases between. CDR3 bases: TGCGCCAGCAGCAAGGTGGGACAATCCGAAAAAGAGACCCAGTACTTC. Protein: CASSKVGQSEKETQYF.

This clone occurred a few times. This chain uses TRBV6-5 with TRBJ2-6; no firm D call. Germline CDR1 is MNHEY and CDR2 is SVGAGI. V was shortened by 6 bases and J by 3 bases, with 12 bases between the two germline ends. The CDR3 extends over 15 amino acids. For the CDR3, the DNA is TGTGCCAGCAGGTTTGCCGAGGATGGGGCCAACGTCCTGACTTTC. Amino acids: CASRFAEDGANVLTF.

The chain recombines TRBV5-4 with TRBJ1-1; 7 nucleotides line up with TRBD1. Trimming took 4 bases from V and 0 from J; bases not matched to a gene: 6. The CDR3 covers 15 residues. Per germline, CDR1 SGHNT and CDR2 YYREEE (reference sequence). Here the CDR3 reads CASSGRQGLNTEAFF. CDR3 nucleotide sequence: TGTGCCAGCAGCGGGCGACAGGGCCTGAACACTGAAGCTTTCTTT.

This clone appeared a few times. This chain links TRBV4-1 with TRBJ2-1; 13 nucleotides align to TRBD2. CDR3 length: 19 residues. V trimming: 4 bases; J trimming: 1 base; junction bases outside the gene matches: 10. Germline V gene sequence: CDR1 MGHRA, CDR2 YSYEKL. CDR3 amino acids: CASSPSGTSGIGSYNEQFF. In DNA form, the CDR3 reads TGCGCCAGCAGCCCTTCCGGGACTAGCGGGATCGGGTCCTACAATGAGCAGTTCTTC.

This chain joins TRBV6-5 and TRBJ1-4, with D maybe TRBD1 (5 bases). V lost 0 bases and J 8 bases, leaving 13 bases between the germline ends. The CDR3 is 15 amino acids. CDR1 MNHEY and CDR2 SVGAGI come from the germline V gene. The CDR3 region is CASSYSQGLGEKLFF. Here the CDR3 DNA reads TGTGCCAGCAGTTACTCCCAGGGCTTAGGCGAAAAACTGTTTTTT.

V gene TRBV19 combines with J gene TRBJ2-3; D might be TRBD1 (6 bases). Germline V gives CDR1 LNHDA, CDR2 SQIVND (reference sequence). The V gene lost 6 bases and the J gene lost 2 bases, with 12 bases spanning the gap. The CDR3 runs to 14 residues. The CDR3 sequence: CASSHREITDTQYF. The CDR3 bases are TGTGCCAGTAGCCACAGGGAAATCACAGATACGCAGTATTTT.

V usage is TRBV5-5 and J usage is TRBJ2-1; 9 positions agree with TRBD2. V gave up 0 bases and J gave up 5 bases; unmatched junction bases: 6. The germline gives CDR1 SGHKS, CDR2 YYEKEE (reference sequence). The CDR3 contains 16 residues. CDR3 coding DNA: TGTGCCAGCAGCTTGGGTTTGACTAGCGGCAACAATGAGCAGTTCTTC. Its translation: CASSLGLTSGNNEQFF.

The chain recombines TRBV2 with TRBJ1-4, with D unclear. CDR3 length: 13 residues. The V gene lost 6 bases and the J gene lost 2 bases, with 7 bases spanning the gap. Germline V gene data show CDR1 as SNHLY and CDR2 as FYNNEI. The CDR3 reads CASRSATNEKLFF. CDR3 coding DNA: TGTGCCAGCAGGTCAGCGACTAATGAAAAACTGTTTTTT.

This clone was seen once. V usage is TRBV18 and J usage is TRBJ2-3; tentatively, D is TRBD2 (6 bases). The V gene's germline CDR1 is KGHSH and CDR2 LQKENI. CDR3 length: 15 residues. V was pared by 3 bases and J by 2 bases, with 12 bases between. This chain's CDR3 is CASSPGGEITDTQYF. CDR3 in DNA: TGTGCCAGCTCACCCGGGGGAGAGATCACAGATACGCAGTATTTT.

This clone was observed a few times. As DNA, the CDR3 is TGCAGTGCTCGAACACACTATGGCTACACCTTC. Its protein is CSARTHYGYTF. The chain is built from TRBV20-1 and TRBJ1-2; no firm D call. The germline CDR1 and CDR2 sequences are DFQATT and SNEGSKA (reference sequence). V lost 5 bases and J 3 bases, leaving 7 bases between the germline ends. The CDR3 covers 11 residues.